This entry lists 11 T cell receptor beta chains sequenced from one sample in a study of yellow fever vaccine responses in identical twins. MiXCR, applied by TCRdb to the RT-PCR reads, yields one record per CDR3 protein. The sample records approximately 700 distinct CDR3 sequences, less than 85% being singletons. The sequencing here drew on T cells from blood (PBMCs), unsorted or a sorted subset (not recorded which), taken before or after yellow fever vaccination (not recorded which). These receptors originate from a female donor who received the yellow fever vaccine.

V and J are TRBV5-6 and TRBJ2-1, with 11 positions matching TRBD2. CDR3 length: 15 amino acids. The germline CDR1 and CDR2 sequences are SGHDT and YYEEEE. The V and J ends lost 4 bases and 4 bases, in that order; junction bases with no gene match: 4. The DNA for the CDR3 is TGTGCCAGCAGCAGTCTAGCGGGGGGTTACAATGAGCAGTTCTTC. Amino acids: CASSSLAGGYNEQFF.

CDR3 coding DNA: TGTGCCAGCAGTTTAAGCGGAAGCTCCTACAATGAGCAGTTCTTC. It encodes CASSLSGSSYNEQFF. The V call is TRBV6-5, the J call TRBJ2-1; D might be TRBD2 (5 bases). The germline V gene has CDR1 MNHEY and CDR2 SVGAGI. This CDR3 has 15 amino acids. V lost 4 bases, J lost 0 bases, and 10 bases lay in between.

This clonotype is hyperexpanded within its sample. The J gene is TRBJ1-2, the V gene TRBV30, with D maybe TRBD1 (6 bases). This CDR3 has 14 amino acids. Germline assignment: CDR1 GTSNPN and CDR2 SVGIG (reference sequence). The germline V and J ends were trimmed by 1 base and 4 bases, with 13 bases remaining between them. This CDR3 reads CAWSEGEWSYGYTF. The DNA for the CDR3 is TGTGCCTGGAGTGAGGGGGAGTGGAGCTATGGCTACACCTTC.

CDR3 nucleotide sequence: TGCGCCAGCAGTCGGGACAGGGTTTCTTACGAGCAGTACTTC. Amino acids: CASSRDRVSYEQYF. This chain links TRBV4-1 with TRBJ2-7, with 9 bases identical to TRBD1. CDR3 length equals 14 residues. Germline values: CDR1 MGHRA, CDR2 YSYEKL. Trimming at V came to 6 bases and at J to 4 bases, leaving 7 bases not matched to a gene.

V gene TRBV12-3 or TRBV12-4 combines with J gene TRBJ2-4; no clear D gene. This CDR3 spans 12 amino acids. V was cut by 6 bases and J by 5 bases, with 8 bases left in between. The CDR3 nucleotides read TGTGCCAGCAGAGATCCAGAAAACATTCAGTACTTC. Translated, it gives CASRDPENIQYF.

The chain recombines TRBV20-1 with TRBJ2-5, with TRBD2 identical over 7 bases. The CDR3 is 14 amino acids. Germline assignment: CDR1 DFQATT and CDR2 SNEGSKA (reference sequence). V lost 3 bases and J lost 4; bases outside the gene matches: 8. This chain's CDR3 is CSASISGRRETQYF. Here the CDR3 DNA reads TGCAGTGCTAGCATTAGCGGGCGACGAGAGACCCAGTACTTC.

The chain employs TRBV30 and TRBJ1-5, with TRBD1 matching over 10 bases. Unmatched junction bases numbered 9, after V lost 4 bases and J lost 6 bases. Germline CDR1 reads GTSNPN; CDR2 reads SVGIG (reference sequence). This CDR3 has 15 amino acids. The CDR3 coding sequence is TGTGCCTGGAACACGGACAGGGGGTCGGGTCAGCCCCAGCATTTT. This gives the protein CAWNTDRGSGQPQHF.

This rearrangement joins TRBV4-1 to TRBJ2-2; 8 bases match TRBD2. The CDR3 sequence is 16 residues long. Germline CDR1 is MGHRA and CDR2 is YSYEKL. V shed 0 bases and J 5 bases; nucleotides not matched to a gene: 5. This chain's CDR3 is CASSQDGPSGTGELFF. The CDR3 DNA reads TGCGCCAGCAGCCAAGATGGGCCTAGCGGGACCGGGGAGCTGTTTTTT.

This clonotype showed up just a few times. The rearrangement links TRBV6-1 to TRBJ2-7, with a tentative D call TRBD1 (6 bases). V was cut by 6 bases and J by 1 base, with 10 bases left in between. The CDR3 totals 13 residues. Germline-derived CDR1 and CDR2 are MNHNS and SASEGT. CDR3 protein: CASRVQGSYEQYF. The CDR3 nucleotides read TGTGCCAGCAGGGTCCAGGGGTCCTACGAGCAGTACTTC.

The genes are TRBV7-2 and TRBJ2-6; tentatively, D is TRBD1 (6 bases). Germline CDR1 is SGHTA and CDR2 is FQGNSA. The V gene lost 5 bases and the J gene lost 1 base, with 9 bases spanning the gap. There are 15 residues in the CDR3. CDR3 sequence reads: CASSHGQSGANVLTF. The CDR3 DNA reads TGTGCCAGCAGCCACGGACAGTCTGGGGCCAACGTCCTGACTTTC.

The CDR3 DNA reads as TGCAGTGCCTTGGGGACTAGCGGGAGTAGGTCCTACAATGAGCAGTTCTTC. The encoded protein is CSALGTSGSRSYNEQFF. This chain joins TRBV20-1 and TRBJ2-1, with 14 bases identical to TRBD2. This CDR3 has 17 residues. The germline CDR1 and CDR2 sequences are DFQATT and SNEGSKA (reference sequence). The junction had 8 bases not matched to a gene; V was cut back by 6 bases and J by 1 base.